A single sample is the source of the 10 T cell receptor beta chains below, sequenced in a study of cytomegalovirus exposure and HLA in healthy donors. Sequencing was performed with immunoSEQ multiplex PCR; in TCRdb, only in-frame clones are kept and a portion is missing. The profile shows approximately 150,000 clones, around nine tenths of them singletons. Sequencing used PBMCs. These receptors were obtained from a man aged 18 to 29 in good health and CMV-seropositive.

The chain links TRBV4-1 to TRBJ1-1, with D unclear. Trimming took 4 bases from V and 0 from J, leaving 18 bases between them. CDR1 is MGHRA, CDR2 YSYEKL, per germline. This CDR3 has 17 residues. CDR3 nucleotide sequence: TGCGCCAGCAGCCGAGCTCCCTATGACGAGGTGAACACTGAAGCTTTCTTT. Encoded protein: CASSRAPYDEVNTEAFF.

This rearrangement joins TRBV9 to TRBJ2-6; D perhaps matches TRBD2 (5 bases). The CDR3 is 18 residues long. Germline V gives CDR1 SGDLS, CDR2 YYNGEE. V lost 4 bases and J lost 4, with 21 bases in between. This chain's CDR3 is CASSKVEGFRLGANVLTF. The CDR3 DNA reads TGTGCCAGCAGCAAAGTAGAGGGTTTTCGATTGGGGGCCAACGTCCTGACTTTC.

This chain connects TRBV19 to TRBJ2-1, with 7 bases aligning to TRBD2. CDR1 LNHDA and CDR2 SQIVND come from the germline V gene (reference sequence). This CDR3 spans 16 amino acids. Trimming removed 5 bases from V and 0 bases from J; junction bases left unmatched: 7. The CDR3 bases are TGTGCCAGTAGTGGCCTAGCGGCTAACTCCTACAATGAGCAGTTCTTC. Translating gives CASSGLAANSYNEQFF. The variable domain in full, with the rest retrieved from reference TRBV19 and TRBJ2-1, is DGGITQSPKYLFRKEGQNVTLSCEQNLNHDAMYWYRQDPGQGLRLIYYSQIVNDFQKGDIAEGYSVSREKKESFPLTVTSAQKNPTAFYLCASSGLAANSYNEQFFGPGTRLTVL.

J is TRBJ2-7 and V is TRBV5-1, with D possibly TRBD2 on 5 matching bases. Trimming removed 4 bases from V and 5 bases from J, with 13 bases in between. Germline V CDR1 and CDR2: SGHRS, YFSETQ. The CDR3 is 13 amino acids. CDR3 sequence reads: CASSGIGGHEQYF. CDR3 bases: TGCGCCAGCAGCGGAATCGGAGGCCACGAGCAGTACTTC.

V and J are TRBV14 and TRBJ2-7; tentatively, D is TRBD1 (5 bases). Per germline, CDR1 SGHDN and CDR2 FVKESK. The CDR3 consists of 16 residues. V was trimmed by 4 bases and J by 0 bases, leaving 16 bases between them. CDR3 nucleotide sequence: TGTGCCAGCAGCCCCAGACAGCGAATTAACTCCTACGAGCAGTACTTC. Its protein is CASSPRQRINSYEQYF.

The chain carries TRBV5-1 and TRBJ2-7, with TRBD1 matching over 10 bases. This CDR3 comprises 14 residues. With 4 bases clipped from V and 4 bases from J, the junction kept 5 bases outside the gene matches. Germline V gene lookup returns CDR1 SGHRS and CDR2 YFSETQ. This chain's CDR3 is CASSPGQGMYEQYF. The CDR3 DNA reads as TGCGCCAGCAGCCCGGGACAGGGGATGTACGAGCAGTACTTC.

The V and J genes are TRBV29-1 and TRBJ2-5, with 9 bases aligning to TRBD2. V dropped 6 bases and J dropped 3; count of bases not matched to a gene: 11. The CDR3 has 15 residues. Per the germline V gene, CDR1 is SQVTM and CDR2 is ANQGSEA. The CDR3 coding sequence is TGCAGCGTGGCGCCGGGACTAGCATTCGAAGAGACCCAGTACTTC. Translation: CSVAPGLAFEETQYF.

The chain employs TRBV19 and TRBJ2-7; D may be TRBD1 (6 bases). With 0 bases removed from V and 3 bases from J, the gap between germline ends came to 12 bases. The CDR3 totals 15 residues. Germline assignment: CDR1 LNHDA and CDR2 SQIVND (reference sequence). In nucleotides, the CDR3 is TGTGCCAGTAGTATAGATGGACAGACAAACTACGAGCAGTACTTC. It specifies CASSIDGQTNYEQYF.

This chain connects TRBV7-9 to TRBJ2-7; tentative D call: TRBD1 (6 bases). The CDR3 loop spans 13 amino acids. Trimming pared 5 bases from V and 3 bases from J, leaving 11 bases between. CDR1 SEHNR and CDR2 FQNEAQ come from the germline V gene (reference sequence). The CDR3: CASSHRTDYEQYF. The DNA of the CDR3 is TGTGCCAGCAGCCACCGGACAGACTACGAGCAGTACTTC.

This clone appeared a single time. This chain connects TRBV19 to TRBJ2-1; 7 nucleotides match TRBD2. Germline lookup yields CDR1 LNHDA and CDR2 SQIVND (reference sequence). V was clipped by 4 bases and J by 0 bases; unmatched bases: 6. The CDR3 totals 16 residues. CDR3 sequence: CASSREAGSSYNEQFF. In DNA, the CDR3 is TGTGCCAGTAGTAGAGAAGCGGGGAGCTCCTACAATGAGCAGTTCTTC.